This T cell receptor (beta chain) was captured by sequencing in a study of graft-versus-host responses after intestinal transplantation. General observations from the study: Circulating GvH clone levels at their peak were associated with HvG declines (early post-transplant).

Germline V lookup: CDR1 SGHNT, CDR2 YYREEE (reference sequence). V shed 3 bases, J shed 6 bases, and the junction held 5 bases outside the gene matches. The CDR3 totals 15 residues. This clone was seen a handful of times. Produced via immunoSEQ multiplex PCR; TCRdb's table is partial and in-frame only. The sample has about 10,000 clones, 31% seen once. This TCR came from a human patient who was an organ donor for intestinal transplantation. This chain connects TRBV5-4 to TRBJ1-4, with 10 bases matching TRBD1. The specimen was alloreactive CD4+ T cells from a mixed lymphocyte reaction culture, collected before transplantation. Described subset: CFSE-low proliferating T cells sorted from roughly six-day pre-transplant mixed lymphocyte reaction (GvH or HvG direction). The CDR3 loop is CASSSQGTGDEKLFF. The DNA for the CDR3 is TGTGCCAGCAGCTCCCAGGGGACAGGGGATGAAAAACTGTTTTTT.